This T cell receptor beta chain emerged from a study of blood T cell repertoires in COVID-19. This CDR3 contains 16 residues. Trimming at V came to 3 bases and at J to 4 bases, leaving 9 bases not matched to a gene. In germline, CDR1 is SGHNT, CDR2 YYREEE (reference sequence). The table came from immunoSEQ multiplex PCR; TCRdb's copy has only in-frame clones and leaves some out. Counted here are 90,000 or so clones, about 84% occurring once; the ten biggest clones make up around 27%. The receptor was derived from an elderly man with active or convalescent COVID-19. Sample: peripheral blood. This chain uses TRBV5-4 with TRBJ2-1; 8 nucleotides match TRBD2. The CDR3 DNA reads TGTGCCAGCAGCTCACTTGGGCGGGGGGAGTACAATGAGCAGTTCTTC. The encoded protein is CASSSLGRGEYNEQFF.